This passage covers 23 T cell receptor beta chains from one sample sequenced in a study of shared clonotypes between healthy human individuals. The data were produced by immunoSEQ multiplex PCR, yet TCRdb's version contains in-frame clones alone and is incomplete. The sample has some 2,000,000 clones, 95% seen once. Sequenced input: naive CD4+ T cells sorted from blood. The subset was: CD45RA+ positively selected. Receptors were obtained from a man in his late teens or twenties in good health.

This chain connects TRBV7-3 to TRBJ2-7, with unresolved D. The V end was cut by 1 base, the J end by 0 bases, with 7 bases between. The CDR3 loop spans 14 amino acids. Germline V gives CDR1 SGHTA, CDR2 FQGTGA. CDR3 nucleotides: TGTGCCAGCAGCTTAAAAAACAGCTCCTACGAGCAGTACTTC. This codes for CASSLKNSSYEQYF.

This chain links TRBV30 with TRBJ2-3; D unresolved. Germline lookup yields CDR1 GTSNPN and CDR2 SVGIG (reference sequence). The V end was cut by 5 bases, the J end by 1 base, with 7 bases between. There are 12 residues in the CDR3. The CDR3 DNA follows: TGTGCCTGGGGCTCGGGCACAGATACGCAGTATTTT. Protein sequence: CAWGSGTDTQYF.

This chain joins TRBV28 and TRBJ1-2, with 7 nucleotides matching TRBD1. From germline, CDR1 is MDHEN and CDR2 SYDVKM. V shed 6 bases, J shed 7 bases, and the junction held 11 bases outside the gene matches. The CDR3 runs 14 residues. This CDR3 reads CASSKTGLAAGYTF. CDR3 DNA sequence: TGTGCCAGCAGCAAGACAGGGTTGGCGGCTGGCTACACCTTC.

The rearrangement joins TRBV29-1 to TRBJ2-7, with D uncertain. Trimming removed 7 bases from V and 7 bases from J, with 11 bases in between. This CDR3 region has 10 residues. Germline-derived CDR1 and CDR2 are SQVTM and ANQGSEA. DNA for the CDR3: TGCAGCGCCGTGGTGGGGGAGCAGTACTTC. Protein product: CSAVVGEQYF.

The CDR3 sequence is CASSTQGAPSTEAFF. The CDR3 DNA reads TGTGCCAGCAGTACACAGGGGGCGCCGAGCACTGAAGCTTTCTTT. The chain combines TRBV6-1 with TRBJ1-1; TRBD1 matches 9 bases. The CDR3 contains 15 residues. The trim removed 5 bases at V and 4 bases at J, leaving 8 bases unmatched. Germline V gene data show CDR1 as MNHNS and CDR2 as SASEGT.

Regarding this clone: The sample carries other DNA sequences with the same CDR3. The chain uses TRBV7-9 and TRBJ1-3; D is unclear. Trimming left V 1 base short and J 1 base short, with 2 bases between. Germline assignment: CDR1 SEHNR and CDR2 FQNEAQ (reference sequence). This CDR3 has 13 amino acids. The CDR3 region has the DNA TGTGCCAGCAGCTTAGTGTCTGGAAACACCATATATTTT. Protein product: CASSLVSGNTIYF.

A single count supports this clone. The chain couples TRBV4-1 to TRBJ1-4; D may be TRBD1 (5 bases). This CDR3 has 14 amino acids. The germline CDR1 and CDR2 sequences are MGHRA and YSYEKL. The ends were cut back, 6 bases at V and 3 bases at J, with 11 bases in the middle. The CDR3 loop reads CASRDTGPNEKLFF. The CDR3 DNA follows: TGCGCCAGCAGAGATACAGGACCTAATGAAAAACTGTTTTTT.

V usage is TRBV27 and J usage is TRBJ2-4; D is unresolved. This CDR3 has 15 residues. CDR1 and CDR2 from the germline V gene are MNHEY and SMNVEV (reference sequence). Trimming stripped 5 bases from V and 2 bases from J, with 13 bases between. CDR3 bases: TGTGCCAGCAGTCCAATCCAAGGACCCAAAAACATTCAGTACTTC. Its protein is CASSPIQGPKNIQYF.

This sequence joins TRBV6-6 and TRBJ2-1, with D perhaps matching TRBD1 (5 bases). The CDR3 totals 13 residues. The germline CDR1 and CDR2 sequences are MNHNY and SVGAGI (reference sequence). V lost 11 bases to trimming and J lost 5 bases, with 16 bases between them. The CDR3 DNA is TGTGCCGGGGCCTCTGTAGAGGACAATGAGCAGTTCTTC. It yields the protein CAGASVEDNEQFF.

This chain joins TRBV4-3 and TRBJ2-3; the match to TRBD2 covers 9 bases. The germline CDR1 and CDR2 sequences are LGHNA and YSLEER. The CDR3 runs to 18 residues. V was pared by 1 base and J by 5 bases, with 13 bases of the junction left unmatched. The CDR3 spells CASSQGSAGGPGGDTQYF. CDR3 in DNA: TGCGCCAGCAGCCAAGGATCGGCGGGAGGGCCCGGAGGAGATACGCAGTATTTT.

The chain links TRBV28 to TRBJ1-2; D call uncertain. The CDR3 consists of 14 residues. Germline V gene sequence: CDR1 MDHEN, CDR2 SYDVKM. Trimming pared 7 bases from V and 2 bases from J, leaving 14 bases between. For the CDR3, the DNA is TGTGCCAGCACCCCGTATGGGTTGAACTATGGCTACACCTTC. This translates into CASTPYGLNYGYTF.

The gene calls are TRBV23-1 and TRBJ2-7, with TRBD1 matching over 9 bases. TRBV23-1 falls under the ORF class, with uncertain function. The CDR3 covers 15 residues. The V and J ends lost 2 bases and 3 bases, in that order; junction bases with no gene match: 5. The CDR3 protein is CASSQGDREDYEQYF. CDR3 nucleotides: TGCGCCAGCAGTCAAGGGGACAGGGAGGACTACGAGCAGTACTTC.

The chain has TRBV11-2 and TRBJ1-4; the D is unclear. The CDR3 has 12 amino acids. Germline V gene data show CDR1 as SGHAT and CDR2 as FQNNGV. Deletions cut 1 base from V and 7 bases from J, with 4 bases between. Here the CDR3 DNA reads TGTGCCAGCAGCTTAGCGGGTGAAAAACTGTTTTTT. It yields the protein CASSLAGEKLFF.

The chain uses TRBV30 and TRBJ2-7; possible D gene TRBD1, 5 bases. This CDR3 is 12 amino acids long. Deletions cut 3 bases from V and 7 bases from J, with 13 bases between. Germline V gene lookup returns CDR1 GTSNPN and CDR2 SVGIG (reference sequence). The CDR3 DNA follows: TGTGCCTGGAGCTCCAAGGGGCTAGAGCAGTACTTC. Protein product: CAWSSKGLEQYF.

The chain employs TRBV5-1 and TRBJ2-5, with D perhaps being TRBD1 or TRBD2 (6 bases each). Germline values: CDR1 SGHRS, CDR2 YFSETQ. V lost 4 bases and J 1 base, leaving 14 bases between the germline ends. The CDR3 contains 15 residues. In DNA form, the CDR3 reads TGCGCCAGCAGCGACCTGGGGGGCGGCCAAGAGACCCAGTACTTC. Protein product: CASSDLGGGQETQYF.

CDR3 bases: TGTGCCAGCTCACCTCCACTAGCGGCCGGCTACAATGAGCAGTTCTTC. It specifies CASSPPLAAGYNEQFF. The gene calls are TRBV18 and TRBJ2-1; 8 nucleotides match TRBD2. After removal of 3 bases from V and 3 bases from J, the junction contained 7 bases not matched to a gene. This CDR3 region has 16 residues. Per the germline V gene, CDR1 is KGHSH and CDR2 is LQKENI.

V usage is TRBV7-2 and J usage is TRBJ1-3; 8 bases map to TRBD1. Trimming cost V 5 bases and J 3 bases; bases outside gene matches: 3. The germline V gene encodes CDR1 SGHTA and CDR2 FQGNSA. There are 14 residues in the CDR3. CDR3 bases: TGTGCCAGCAGCCCAGGGGGCGGTGGAAACACCATATATTTT. Protein product: CASSPGGGGNTIYF.

This clone is a singleton in its sample. This specimen includes other DNA sequences encoding the same CDR3. The chain recombines TRBV7-9 with TRBJ2-5; D gene uncertain. This CDR3 contains 12 residues. The V gene's germline CDR1 is SEHNR and CDR2 FQNEAQ (reference sequence). Trimming took 2 bases from V and 4 from J, leaving 5 bases between them. The CDR3 DNA reads TGTGCCAGCAGCTTATTACCAGAGACCCAGTACTTC. It specifies CASSLLPETQYF. The variable domain in full, completed from reference TRBV7-9 and TRBJ2-5, reads DTGVSQNPRHKITKRGQNVTFRCDPISEHNRLYWYRQTLGQGPEFLTYFQNEAQLEKSRLLSDRFSAERPKGSFSTLEIQRTEQGDSAMYLCASSLLPETQYFGPGTRLLVL.

The chain employs TRBV6-5 and TRBJ2-4; unclear D gene. Trimming shortened V by 0 bases and J by 1 base, and 10 bases separated the two germline ends. Germline V lookup: CDR1 MNHEY, CDR2 SVGAGI. The CDR3 is 16 residues long. CDR3 residues: CASSYSLSDAKNIQYF. CDR3 coding DNA: TGTGCCAGCAGTTACTCGCTCAGCGACGCCAAAAACATTCAGTACTTC.

A note on this clone: Other DNA variants within this sample encode the same CDR3. The V call is TRBV18, the J call TRBJ2-7; D could derive from TRBD1 or TRBD2 (5 bases each). Germline V lookup: CDR1 KGHSH, CDR2 LQKENI. This CDR3 is built from 14 residues. V lost 3 bases and J 2 bases, leaving 11 bases between the germline ends. The CDR3 sequence: CASSPPGLTYEQYF. DNA of the CDR3: TGTGCCAGCTCACCCCCGGGGCTTACCTACGAGCAGTACTTC.

Of note for this clone: The same CDR3 arises from other DNA sequences in this sample as well. The chain carries TRBV5-1 and TRBJ2-7; TRBD1 might be the D (5 bases). This CDR3 is built from 13 residues. V lost 2 bases and J lost 4, with 10 bases in between. In germline, CDR1 is SGHRS, CDR2 YFSETQ. CDR3 DNA sequence: TGCGCCAGCAGCTTAGCAGGGAATTACGAGCAGTACTTC. Its protein product is CASSLAGNYEQYF.

The chain has TRBV27 and TRBJ1-5, with D tentatively TRBD1 (6 bases). CDR1 is MNHEY, CDR2 SMNVEV, per germline (reference sequence). The V gene lost 8 bases and the J gene lost 4 bases, with 15 bases spanning the gap. This CDR3 contains 14 residues. CDR3 DNA: TGTGCCAGCGGTTCCGGGACAATAAATCAGCCCCAGCATTTT. Translating it yields CASGSGTINQPQHF.

The table lists this clone with a few counts. DNA of the CDR3: TGTGCCAGCAGTTTATCCCCCACAGGAGCCGACTATGGCTACACCTTC. Its translation is CASSLSPTGADYGYTF. The chain joins TRBV27 to TRBJ1-2; weak D call: TRBD1 (5 bases). CDR1 and CDR2 (germline): MNHEY, SMNVEV (reference sequence). The CDR3 covers 16 residues. V was cut by 0 bases and J by 3 bases, with 14 bases left in between.